The 26 T cell receptor beta chains given below trace back to one sample, sequenced in a study of regulatory T cells in long-lasting Graves disease. The time point was: newly diagnosed GD, antithyroid drugs for less than 3 months. RNA from PBMCs was the source of the TCR library. Construction of TCR beta libraries relied on iRepertoire HTBI primers and on Arm-PCR targeting CDR3 regions. TCRdb processed the multiplex PCR reads anew with MiXCR; each CDR3 protein has one entry. The table includes 400,000 to 500,000 distinct CDR3 sequences, 11% to 15% detected once. This same sample was also part of a study on T cells in Graves' hyperthyroidism and ophthalmopathy.

The sequences come from peripheral blood mononuclear cells (PBMCs), collected at new diagnosis, from a patient treated with antithyroid drugs. These receptors were collected from a woman aged 45-65 years with Graves disease.

Ten or more counts support this clonotype. The chain links TRBV7-9 to TRBJ2-7; TRBD2 aligns across 8 bases. This CDR3 region has 16 residues. V was clipped by 5 bases and J by 6 bases; unmatched bases: 15. Germline CDR1 SEHNR, CDR2 FQNEAQ (reference sequence). In DNA, the CDR3 is TGTGCCAGCAGCCCGTTAAGCGGGGGCCCTGGATTCGAGCAGTACTTC. This sequence encodes CASSPLSGGPGFEQYF.

The count of this clonotype is one. A junction end diverges from the germline sequence, so it may reflect a read error. This chain connects TRBV7-9 to TRBJ2-3; D is possibly TRBD2 (6 bases). From germline, CDR1 is SEHNR and CDR2 FQNEAQ (reference sequence). The CDR3 totals 14 residues. The DNA of the CDR3 is TGTGCCGGCAGCTTAGCGGATGGGGCAGATACGCAGTATTTT. Translated: CAGSLADGADTQYF.

In its sample, this clonotype was seen a few times. V and J are TRBV3-1 and TRBJ1-2, with a tentative D call TRBD1 (5 bases). V was clipped by 2 bases and J by 4 bases, with 11 bases between them. The germline V gene has CDR1 LGHDT and CDR2 YNNKEL (reference sequence). The CDR3 length is 14 residues. CDR3: CASSQTGLFYGYTF. CDR3 sequence (DNA): TGTGCCAGCAGCCAAACAGGCCTTTTCTATGGCTACACCTTC. Using reference TRBV3-1 and TRBJ1-2 for the parts outside the CDR3, the full variable domain is DTAVSQTPKYLVTQMGNDKSIKCEQNLGHDTMYWYKQDSKKFLKIMFSYNNKELIINETVPNRFSPKSPDKAHLNLHINSLELGDSAVYFCASSQTGLFYGYTFGSGTRLTVV.

This clonotype was recorded a few times. The rearrangement uses TRBV20-1 and TRBJ2-7, with 7 bases fitting TRBD2. V shed 4 bases and J 3 bases; nucleotides not matched to a gene: 6. This CDR3 region has 13 residues. Germline V lookup: CDR1 DFQATT, CDR2 SNEGSKA (reference sequence). CDR3 sequence (DNA): TGCAGTGCTATTGCCGGGACTATCTACGAGCAGTACTTC. The encoded protein is CSAIAGTIYEQYF.

Comments on this clonotype: Just one base apart from a much larger clone, this may be a read error. The conserved phenylalanine or tryptophan is not found at the CDR3 terminus, so this likely reflects a read error. This chain connects TRBV6-2 or TRBV6-3 to TRBJ2-1; D gene unclear. V was trimmed by 3 bases and J by 5 bases, leaving 14 bases between them. CDR3 length: 15 amino acids. From germline, CDR1 is MNHEY and CDR2 SVGEGT. This CDR3 reads CASSYTLTADNEQFL. Here the CDR3 DNA reads TGTGCCAGCAGTTATACGTTAACGGCGGACAATGAGCAGTTCCTC.

The CDR3 DNA is TGTGCCAGCAGTTCCGGGACTAGCGGGAGGGCGAGCTCCTACAATGAGCAGTTCTTC. This sequence encodes CASSSGTSGRASSYNEQFF. J is TRBJ2-1 and V is TRBV28; the match to TRBD2 covers 16 bases. Germline V gene data show CDR1 as MDHEN and CDR2 as SYDVKM. This CDR3 region has 19 residues. V shed 4 bases and J 0 bases; nucleotides not matched to a gene: 6.

This clonotype was picked up many times. This chain joins TRBV6-1 and TRBJ1-2, with TRBD1 matching over 8 bases. The V and J ends lost 7 bases and 4 bases, in that order; junction bases with no gene match: 17. The CDR3 is 17 residues long. Germline V gene sequence: CDR1 MNHNS, CDR2 SASEGT. CDR3 DNA: TGTGCCAGCACCCCTAGAGCAGGGGGCGCGTTTAGCTATGGCTACACCTTC. Its translation: CASTPRAGGAFSYGYTF.

Many counts were recorded for this clonotype. The chain recombines TRBV5-1 with TRBJ2-1, with 11 positions matching TRBD2. In germline, CDR1 is SGHRS, CDR2 YFSETQ. Trimming cost V 5 bases and J 4 bases; bases outside gene matches: 8. The CDR3 runs 16 residues. In DNA, the CDR3 is TGCGCCAGCAGTTTTGAGCTAGCGGGAGGTTACAATGAGCAGTTCTTC. This encodes CASSFELAGGYNEQFF.

This clonotype was observed a few times. The CDR3 reads CASSPDRGGYTF. The CDR3, as DNA: TGCGCCAGCAGCCCGGACAGGGGAGGCTACACCTTC. The rearrangement joins TRBV5-1 to TRBJ1-2; 9 bases are a match to TRBD1. V lost 4 bases and J lost 8; bases outside the gene matches: 3. CDR3 length: 12 residues. Germline assignment: CDR1 SGHRS and CDR2 YFSETQ.

In regard to this clonotype: A much larger clone differs by one base, so this may be a read error. The chain combines TRBV5-5 with TRBJ2-1, with TRBD2 matching 7 bases. Germline CDR1 SGHKS, CDR2 YYEKEE (reference sequence). CDR3 length: 17 amino acids. This CDR3 reads CASSHFVGGSFYNGQFF. The CDR3 DNA is TGTGCCAGCAGCCATTTTGTCGGCGGGAGTTTTTACAATGGGCAGTTCTTC.

Many counts were recorded for this clonotype. V is TRBV12-3 or TRBV12-4 and J is TRBJ2-1; TRBD2 agrees at 13 bases. The V gene end was trimmed by 5 bases and the J gene end by 1 base; junction bases not matched to a gene: 11. CDR3 length equals 19 residues. CDR3 coding DNA: TGTGCCAGCAGTCCACCCGGACTAGCGGGAGTGGTGTCCTACAATGAGCAGTTCTTC. It translates to CASSPPGLAGVVSYNEQFF.

This chain uses TRBV2 with TRBJ1-4, with D possibly TRBD1 on 5 matching bases. Germline-derived CDR1 and CDR2 are SNHLY and FYNNEI. V was shortened by 11 bases and J by 7 bases, with 17 bases between the two germline ends. The CDR3 contains 13 residues. CDR3 region: CAGHRQRSEKLFF. The DNA for the CDR3 is TGTGCCGGGCACCGACAGAGGAGTGAAAAACTGTTTTTT. Variable domain in full (rest from reference TRBV2 and TRBJ1-4): EPEVTQTPSHQVTQMGQEVILRCVPISNHLYFYWYRQILGQKVEFLVSFYNNEISEKSEIFDDQFSVERPDGSNFTLKIRSTKLEDSAMYFCAGHRQRSEKLFFGSGTQLSVL.

The genes are TRBV5-1 and TRBJ2-7; 12 bases align to TRBD2. The V gene end was trimmed by 6 bases and the J gene end by 6 bases; junction bases not matched to a gene: 7. The V gene's germline CDR1 is SGHRS and CDR2 YFSETQ. There are 14 residues in the CDR3. CDR3 amino acids: CASTETSGSAEQYF. The CDR3 nucleotides are TGCGCCAGCACGGAGACTAGCGGGAGTGCCGAGCAGTACTTC.

Turning to this clonotype: This may stem from a read error, because a much larger clone lies one nucleotide away. V gene TRBV11-2 combines with J gene TRBJ2-2, with 7 nucleotides matching TRBD2. The CDR3 has 15 amino acids. V lost 3 bases and J lost 7; bases outside the gene matches: 8. Germline loops: CDR1 SGHAT, CDR2 FQNNGV. DNA of the CDR3: TGTGCCAGCAGCTTCGGACTAGAAGGCGACGGGGAGCTGTTTTTT. This encodes CASSFGLEGDGELFF.

This clonotype was recorded at least ten times. The chain employs TRBV28 and TRBJ2-3, with a tentative D call TRBD2 (6 bases). The V and J ends lost 8 bases and 0 bases respectively, with 15 bases between them. The CDR3 totals 15 residues. The germline gives CDR1 MDHEN, CDR2 SYDVKM. The CDR3 region is CASSGRSPSTDTQYF. The CDR3 coding sequence is TGTGCCAGCTCGGGGAGGAGCCCGAGCACAGATACGCAGTATTTT.

The table lists this clonotype with many counts. The chain couples TRBV5-1 to TRBJ2-1; no clear D gene. The DNA end is a closer match to TRBJ2-5, so the J assignment may be wrong. This CDR3 spans 15 amino acids. The germline gives CDR1 SGHRS, CDR2 YFSETQ. CDR3 sequence: CASSFVAVGQETQYF. The CDR3 DNA follows: TGCGCCAGCAGCTTTGTTGCGGTGGGCCAAGAGACCCAGTACTTC.

This clonotype has a count of ten or more. The V gene is TRBV11-1, the J gene TRBJ2-3; 10 bases are a match to TRBD2. CDR1 is SGHAT and CDR2 is FQDESV in the germline V gene (reference sequence). The CDR3 totals 21 residues. V was pared by 2 bases and J by 1 base, with 18 bases of the junction left unmatched. The CDR3 DNA is TGTGCCAGCAGCTTATTCGCCCCCCCCCGTCTAGCGGGAGCGGGCACAGATACGCAGTATTTT. Amino acids: CASSLFAPPRLAGAGTDTQYF.

The rearrangement uses TRBV4-2 and TRBJ2-3; TRBD2 aligns across 7 bases. The trim removed 2 bases at V and 4 bases at J, leaving 9 bases unmatched. CDR1 is LGHNA and CDR2 is YNFKEQ in the germline V gene. The CDR3 spans 16 residues. Here the CDR3 DNA reads TGTGCCAGCAGCCAAATGCTCGCGACTAGCTCAGATACGCAGTATTTT. It yields the protein CASSQMLATSSDTQYF.

At least ten counts were recorded for this clonotype. The chain recombines TRBV18 with TRBJ2-1; D unclear. The DNA end favors TRBJ2-5, so the J call may be wrong. Per germline, CDR1 KGHSH and CDR2 LQKENI. CDR3 length: 13 amino acids. DNA for the CDR3: TGTGCCAGCTCACCAGTCACTCAAGAGACCCAGTACTTC. This sequence encodes CASSPVTQETQYF.

This clonotype has more than one count but fewer than ten. The chain joins TRBV20-1 to TRBJ2-3, with 13 bases lining up with TRBD2. Germline CDR1 reads DFQATT; CDR2 reads SNEGSKA (reference sequence). This CDR3 comprises 17 residues. Germline trimming cut 6 bases from V and 2 bases from J; bases unmatched to any gene: 11. The CDR3 region is CSAHLLAGGKPTDTQYF. CDR3 nucleotide sequence: TGCAGTGCCCACTTACTAGCGGGAGGGAAACCCACAGATACGCAGTATTTT.

A note on this clonotype: At one end the junction does not follow the germline gene, possibly because of a read error. The rearrangement links TRBV29-1 to TRBJ1-3, with D perhaps TRBD1 (6 bases). The CDR3 has 14 residues. The germline V gene has CDR1 SQVTM and CDR2 ANQGSEA. The CDR3: CSVVQGLGGNTMYF. CDR3 bases: TGCAGCGTTGTGCAGGGACTAGGGGGAAACACCATGTATTTT.

This chain uses TRBV7-9 with TRBJ2-3; 9 positions agree with TRBD2. This CDR3 contains 16 residues. Germline lookup yields CDR1 SEHNR and CDR2 FQNEAQ (reference sequence). With 5 bases clipped from V and 5 bases from J, the junction kept 11 bases outside the gene matches. Here the CDR3 reads CASSAISGSRQDTQYF. In nucleotides, the CDR3 is TGTGCCAGCAGCGCGATTAGCGGGAGTAGGCAAGATACGCAGTATTTT.

The chain recombines TRBV12-3 or TRBV12-4 with TRBJ2-3, with 7 nucleotides matching TRBD1. There are 14 residues in the CDR3. Trimming at V came to 7 bases and at J to 3 bases, leaving 7 bases not matched to a gene. The CDR3 here is CASNRGSSTDTQYF. DNA of the CDR3: TGTGCCAGCAACAGGGGCTCGTCGACAGATACGCAGTATTTT.

This clonotype was observed a handful of times. The V call is TRBV27, the J call TRBJ2-1; 14 nucleotides line up with TRBD2. The trim removed 1 base at V and 2 bases at J, leaving 7 bases unmatched. CDR1 is MNHEY, CDR2 SMNVEV, per germline (reference sequence). The CDR3 spans 19 residues. CDR3 protein: CASSLFGLAGGGAYNEQFF. For the CDR3, the DNA is TGTGCCAGCAGTTTATTCGGACTAGCGGGAGGAGGGGCCTACAATGAGCAGTTCTTC.

This clonotype was detected many times. For the CDR3, the DNA is TGTGCCAGCAGCCTGACACAAGGGTTAGGGCAGCCCCAGCATTTT. Translating gives CASSLTQGLGQPQHF. This chain joins TRBV28 and TRBJ1-5; D unresolved. This CDR3 has 15 residues. CDR1 is MDHEN and CDR2 is SYDVKM in the germline V gene. Trimming cost V 6 bases and J 7 bases, with 19 bases left between them.

The chain links TRBV7-8 to TRBJ2-7; 8 bases agree with TRBD2. Looked up from germline, CDR1 is SGHVS and CDR2 is FQNEAQ. This CDR3 is built from 16 residues. J was trimmed by 0 bases and V by 5 bases; bases with no gene match: 9. The CDR3 sequence is CASSPRLAQSSYEQYF. For the CDR3, the DNA is TGTGCCAGCAGCCCACGACTAGCGCAGAGCTCCTACGAGCAGTACTTC.